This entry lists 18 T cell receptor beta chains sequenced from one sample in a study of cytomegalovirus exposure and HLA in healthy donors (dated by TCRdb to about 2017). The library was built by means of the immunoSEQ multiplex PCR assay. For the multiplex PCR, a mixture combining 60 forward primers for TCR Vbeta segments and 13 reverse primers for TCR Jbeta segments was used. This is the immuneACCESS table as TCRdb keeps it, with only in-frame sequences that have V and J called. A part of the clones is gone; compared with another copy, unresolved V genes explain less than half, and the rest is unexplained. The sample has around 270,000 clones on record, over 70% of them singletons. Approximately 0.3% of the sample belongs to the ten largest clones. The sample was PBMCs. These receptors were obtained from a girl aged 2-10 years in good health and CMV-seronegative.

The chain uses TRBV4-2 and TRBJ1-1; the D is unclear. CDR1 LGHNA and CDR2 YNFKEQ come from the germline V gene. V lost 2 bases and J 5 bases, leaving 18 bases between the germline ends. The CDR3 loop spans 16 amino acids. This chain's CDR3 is CASSQPTHEEVTEAFF. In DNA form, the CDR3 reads TGTGCCAGCAGCCAACCCACACATGAGGAGGTGACTGAAGCTTTCTTT.

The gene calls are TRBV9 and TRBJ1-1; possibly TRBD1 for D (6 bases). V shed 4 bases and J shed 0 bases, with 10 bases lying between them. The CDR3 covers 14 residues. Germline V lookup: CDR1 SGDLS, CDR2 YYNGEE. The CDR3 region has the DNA TGTGCCAGCAGCACAGGACAGTTGAACACTGAAGCTTTCTTT. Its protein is CASSTGQLNTEAFF.

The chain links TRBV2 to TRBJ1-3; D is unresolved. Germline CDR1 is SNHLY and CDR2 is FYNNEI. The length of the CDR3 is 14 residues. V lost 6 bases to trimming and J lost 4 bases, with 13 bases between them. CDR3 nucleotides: TGTGCCAGCAGCCGAATTGAACAGGGAAACACCATATATTTT. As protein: CASSRIEQGNTIYF.

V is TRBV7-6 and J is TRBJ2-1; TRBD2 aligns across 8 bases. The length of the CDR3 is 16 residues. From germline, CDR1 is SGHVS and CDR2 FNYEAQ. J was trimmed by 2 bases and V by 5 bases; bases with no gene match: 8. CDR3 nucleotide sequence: TGTGCCAGCAGCCTCGGGGGGGGACTCCCCTACAATGAGCAGTTCTTC. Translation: CASSLGGGLPYNEQFF.

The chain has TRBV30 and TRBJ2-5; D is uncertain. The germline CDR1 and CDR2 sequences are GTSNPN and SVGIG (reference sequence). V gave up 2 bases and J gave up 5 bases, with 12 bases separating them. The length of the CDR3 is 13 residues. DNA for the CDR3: TGTGCCTGGAGTCGCCCGTCACGGGAGACCCAGTACTTC. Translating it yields CAWSRPSRETQYF. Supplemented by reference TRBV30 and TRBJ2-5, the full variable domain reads SQTIHQWPATLVQPVGSPLSLECTVEGTSNPNLYWYRQAAGRGLQLLFYSVGIGQISSEVPQNLSASRPQDRQFILSSKKLLLSDSGFYLCAWSRPSRETQYFGPGTRLLVL.

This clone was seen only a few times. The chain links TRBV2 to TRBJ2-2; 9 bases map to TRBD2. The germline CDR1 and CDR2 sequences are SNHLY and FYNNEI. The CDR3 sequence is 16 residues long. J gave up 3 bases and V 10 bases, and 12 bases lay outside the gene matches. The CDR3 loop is CATTISGRTDTGELFF. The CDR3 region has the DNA TGTGCCACCACAATTAGCGGGAGAACGGACACCGGGGAGCTGTTTTTT.

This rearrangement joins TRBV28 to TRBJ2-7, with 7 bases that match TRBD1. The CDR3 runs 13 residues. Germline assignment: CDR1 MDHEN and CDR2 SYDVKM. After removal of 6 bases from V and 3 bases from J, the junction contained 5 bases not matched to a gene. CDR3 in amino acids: CASSSGQNYEQYF. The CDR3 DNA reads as TGTGCCAGCAGCTCGGGACAGAACTACGAGCAGTACTTC.

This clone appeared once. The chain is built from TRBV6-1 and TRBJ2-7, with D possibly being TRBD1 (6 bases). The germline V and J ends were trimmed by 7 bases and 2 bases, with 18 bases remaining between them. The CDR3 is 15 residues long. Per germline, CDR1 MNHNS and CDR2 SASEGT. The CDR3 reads CASTRTGNEAYEQYF. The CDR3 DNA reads TGTGCCAGCACCCGAACAGGGAATGAGGCCTACGAGCAGTACTTC.

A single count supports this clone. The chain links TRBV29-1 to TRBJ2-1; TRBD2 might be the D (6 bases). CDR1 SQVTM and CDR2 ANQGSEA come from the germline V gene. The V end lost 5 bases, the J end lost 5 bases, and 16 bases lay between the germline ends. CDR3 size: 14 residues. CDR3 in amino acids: CSVLHGSWDNEQFF. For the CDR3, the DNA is TGCAGCGTTCTCCACGGGAGTTGGGACAATGAGCAGTTCTTC.

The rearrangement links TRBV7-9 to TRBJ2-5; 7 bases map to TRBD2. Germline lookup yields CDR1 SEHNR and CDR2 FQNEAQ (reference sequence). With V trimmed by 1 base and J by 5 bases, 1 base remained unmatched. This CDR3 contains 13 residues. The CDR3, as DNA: TGTGCCAGCAGCTTAGTGCGGGGGGAGACCCAGTACTTC. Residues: CASSLVRGETQYF.

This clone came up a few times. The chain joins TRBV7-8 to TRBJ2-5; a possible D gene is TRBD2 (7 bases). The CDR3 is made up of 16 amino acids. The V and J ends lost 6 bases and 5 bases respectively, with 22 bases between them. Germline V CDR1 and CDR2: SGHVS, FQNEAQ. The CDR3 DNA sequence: TGTGCCAGCAGTTTTGCGGGGGCCCAAGGGGGGGAGACCCAGTACTTC. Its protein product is CASSFAGAQGGETQYF.

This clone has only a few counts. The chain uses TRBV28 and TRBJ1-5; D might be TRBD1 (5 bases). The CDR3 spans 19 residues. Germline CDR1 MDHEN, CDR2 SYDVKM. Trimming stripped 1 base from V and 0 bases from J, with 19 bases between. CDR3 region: CASSLFLSVTVLSNQPQHF. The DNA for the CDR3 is TGTGCCAGCAGTTTATTTTTATCTGTGACAGTTCTTAGCAATCAGCCCCAGCATTTT.

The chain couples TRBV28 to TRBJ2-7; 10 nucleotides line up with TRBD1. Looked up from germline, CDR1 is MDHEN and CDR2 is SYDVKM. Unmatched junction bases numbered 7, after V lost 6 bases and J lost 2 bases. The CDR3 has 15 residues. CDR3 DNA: TGTGCCAGCAGAGTGATGGGACAGGGGACCTACGAGCAGTACTTC. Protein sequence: CASRVMGQGTYEQYF.

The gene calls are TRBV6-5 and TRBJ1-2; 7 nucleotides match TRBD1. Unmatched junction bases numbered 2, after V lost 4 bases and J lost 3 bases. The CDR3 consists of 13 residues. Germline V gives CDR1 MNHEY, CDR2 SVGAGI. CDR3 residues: CASSFDRDYGYTF. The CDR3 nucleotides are TGTGCCAGCAGTTTCGACAGGGACTATGGCTACACCTTC.

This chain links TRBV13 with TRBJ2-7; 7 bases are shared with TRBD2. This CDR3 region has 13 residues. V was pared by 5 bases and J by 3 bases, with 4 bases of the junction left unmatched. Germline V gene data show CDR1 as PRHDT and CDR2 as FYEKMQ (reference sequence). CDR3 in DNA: TGTGCCAGCAGCCAGGGACTATTCTACGAGCAGTACTTC. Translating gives CASSQGLFYEQYF.

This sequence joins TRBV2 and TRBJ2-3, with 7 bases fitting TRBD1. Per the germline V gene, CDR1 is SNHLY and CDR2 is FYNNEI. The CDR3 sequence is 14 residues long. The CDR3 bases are TGTGCGGAGCTACAGGGGTTAAGCACAGATACGCAGTATTTT. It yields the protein CAELQGLSTDTQYF.

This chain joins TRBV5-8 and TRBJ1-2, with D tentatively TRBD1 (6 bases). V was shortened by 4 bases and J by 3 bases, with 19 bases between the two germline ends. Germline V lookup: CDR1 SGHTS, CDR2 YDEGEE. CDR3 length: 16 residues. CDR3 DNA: TGTGCCAGCAGCCCCTTTGACAACACAGGGCACTATGGCTACACCTTC. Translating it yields CASSPFDNTGHYGYTF. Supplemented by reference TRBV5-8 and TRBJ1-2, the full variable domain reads EAGVTQSPTHLIKTRGQQATLRCSPISGHTSVYWYQQALGLGLQFLLWYDEGEERNRGNFPPRFSGRQFPNYSSELNVNALELEDSALYLCASSPFDNTGHYGYTFGSGTRLTVV.

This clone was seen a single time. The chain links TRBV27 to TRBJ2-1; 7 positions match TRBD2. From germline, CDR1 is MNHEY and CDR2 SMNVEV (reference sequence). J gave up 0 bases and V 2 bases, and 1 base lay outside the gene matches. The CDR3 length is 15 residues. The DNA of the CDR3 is TGTGCCAGCAGTTTAGGGGGGGGCTCCTACAATGAGCAGTTCTTC. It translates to CASSLGGGSYNEQFF.